The 21 T cell receptor beta chains reported below all come from one sample, sequenced in a study of T cell clonality in common variable immunodeficiency. Sequenced by immunoSEQ multiplex PCR; TCRdb stores in-frame clones only, minus some. This record lists tens of thousands of clones, none seen once only, and the top ten clones contain more than 2%. The sequencing input was peripheral blood mononuclear cells. Source of these receptors: a person between 18 and 75 years old in good health.

This clone has only a few counts. From the germline J gene comes the end of the CDR3, since the read stops 3 residues before it. The chain is built from TRBV30 and TRBJ1-2; D might be TRBD1 (5 bases). This CDR3 region has 12 residues. Germline-derived CDR1 and CDR2 are GTSNPN and SVGIG (reference sequence). CDR3 region: CAFRMGDYDYTF. The part of the CDR3 DNA that was read is TGTGCCTTCAGGATGGGGGACTACGAC.

The table lists this clone with many counts. The CDR3 end lies 3 residues beyond the end of the read and is filled in from the germline J gene. The genes are TRBV5-4 and TRBJ2-3, with 12 bases aligning to TRBD1. Per germline, CDR1 SGHNT and CDR2 YYREEE (reference sequence). The CDR3 has 16 residues. V gave up 2 bases and J gave up 2 bases; unmatched junction bases: 3. The CDR3 DNA, read in part, is TGTGCCAGCAGCTTCGGGACAGGGGGCTTCACAGATACG. Amino acid sequence: CASSFGTGGFTDT. The full-length CDR3 reads as CASSFGTGGFTDTQYF.

There are a few counts of this clone. Coverage ceases 3 residues before the CDR3 finishes, and the germline J gene fills in the end. This rearrangement joins TRBV7-9 to TRBJ1-1; TRBD1 agrees at 12 bases. This CDR3 has 14 amino acids. From germline, CDR1 is SEHNR and CDR2 FQNEAQ (reference sequence). The CDR3 loop reads CASSLGSGQGAAFF. The part of the CDR3 DNA that was read is TGTGCCAGCAGCTTAGGTTCGGGACAGGGGGCG.

At least ten counts were recorded for this clone. Sequencing ends 3 residues short of the CDR3 end; the germline J gene provides the rest. The chain uses TRBV10-1 and TRBJ2-1, with 7 bases lining up with TRBD2. This CDR3 is built from 16 residues. Germline assignment: CDR1 WNHNN and CDR2 SYGVQD (reference sequence). With V trimmed by 0 bases and J by 8 bases, 10 bases remained unmatched. CDR3 bases read: TGCGCCAGCAGTGAGTCAGTAGGCGGGAGTGGGGATGAG. Its translation is CASSESVGGSGDE. The entire CDR3 is CASSESVGGSGDEQFF.

Notes on this clone: The read halts 3 residues ahead of the CDR3 end, with the missing end drawn from the germline J gene. The chain couples TRBV5-1 to TRBJ2-2; D call uncertain. The CDR3 runs 15 residues. Germline-derived CDR1 and CDR2 are SGHRS and YFSETQ. CDR3 protein: CASSLAAGSDEKLFF. CDR3 bases read: TGCGCCAGCAGCTTGGCGGCAGGCTCGGATGAAAAG.

Ten or more counts support this clone. The read ends 3 residues before the CDR3 terminus; that terminus is restored from the germline J gene. Other DNA sequences in this specimen translate into the identical CDR3. The chain uses TRBV6-1 and TRBJ2-7; D is uncertain. Germline V lookup: CDR1 MNHNS, CDR2 SASEGT. The germline V and J ends were trimmed by 1 base and 2 bases, with 6 bases remaining between them. The CDR3 covers 13 residues. Incomplete CDR3 DNA: TGTGCCAGCAGTGAAGGACTTGCCTACGAG. This gives the protein CASSEGLAYE. The whole CDR3 protein is CASSEGLAYEQYF.

This clone was seen repeatedly, ten times or more. The missing CDR3 end, 3 residues past where the read stops, is filled in from the germline J gene. The gene calls are TRBV5-6 and TRBJ1-6, with no clear D. The CDR3 has 15 amino acids. Germline V gene sequence: CDR1 SGHDT, CDR2 YYEEEE. V shed 1 base and J shed 7 bases, with 12 bases lying between them. This chain's CDR3 is CASSLLSVTNSPLHF. Incomplete CDR3 DNA: TGTGCCAGCAGCTTGCTTTCGGTTACCAATTCACCC.

In its sample, this clone was seen a few times. Read coverage stops 3 residues before the CDR3 terminus; the germline J gene supplies the remainder. The V and J genes are TRBV29-1 and TRBJ1-2; weak D call: TRBD1 (5 bases). V shed 6 bases and J shed 5 bases, with 13 bases lying between them. This CDR3 comprises 12 residues. Germline CDR1 SQVTM, CDR2 ANQGSEA. This CDR3 is CSVADSTYGYTF. The sequenced CDR3 bases are TGCAGCGTCGCTGACAGCACTTATGGC.

This clone came up many times. The observed sequence ends 3 residues before the CDR3 terminus, with the missing tail filled in from the germline J gene. The chain combines TRBV6-1 with TRBJ1-2, with D hard to call. The ends were cut back, 4 bases at V and 7 bases at J, with 19 bases in the middle. This CDR3 spans 15 amino acids. Germline CDR1 reads MNHNS; CDR2 reads SASEGT. CDR3: CASSASAGGYGGYTF. CDR3 DNA (partial): TGTGCCAGCAGTGCTTCCGCCGGAGGGTACGGTGGC.

This clone has just a few counts. CDR3 in amino acids: CASSFTGLAGNLGDEQFF. Incomplete CDR3 DNA: TGTGCCAGCAGCTTCACCGGACTAGCGGGAAATTTAGGGGATGAG. The chain couples TRBV13 to TRBJ2-1; 12 bases line up with TRBD2. The CDR3 is cut off 3 residues early in the read; its end comes from the germline J gene. The V segment lost 3 bases and the J segment 8 bases; nucleotides outside the gene matches: 14. The length of the CDR3 is 18 residues. Germline V lookup: CDR1 PRHDT, CDR2 FYEKMQ (reference sequence).

This clone has only a few counts. The read falls 3 residues short of the CDR3 end, and the missing part is taken from the germline J gene. The chain employs TRBV2 and TRBJ1-3; 7 nucleotides line up with TRBD1. Germline CDR1 SNHLY, CDR2 FYNNEI. With V trimmed by 5 bases and J by 5 bases, 9 bases remained unmatched. The CDR3 spans 15 residues. This CDR3 reads CASSLPGTARNTIYF. The CDR3 bases that were read are TGTGCCAGCAGTCTCCCGGGGACAGCCAGAAACACC.

On this clone itself: The read stops 3 residues short of the end of the CDR3; the missing end is completed from the germline J gene. The chain recombines TRBV7-9 with TRBJ1-6, with D hard to call. The germline gives CDR1 SEHNR, CDR2 FQNEAQ (reference sequence). The CDR3 extends over 14 amino acids. V lost 5 bases, J lost 6 bases, and 11 bases lay in between. Incomplete CDR3 DNA: TGTGCCAGCAGCCAATTCGGCGGTAATTCACCC. Protein: CASSQFGGNSP. The whole CDR3 sequence reads CASSQFGGNSPLHF. Supplemented by reference TRBV7-9 and TRBJ1-6, the full variable domain reads DTGVSQNPRHKITKRGQNVTFRCDPISEHNRLYWYRQTLGQGPEFLTYFQNEAQLEKSRLLSDRFSAERPKGSFSTLEIQRTEQGDSAMYLCASSQFGGNSPLHFGNGTRLTVT.

This clone occurred many times. The read terminates 3 residues before the CDR3 end, so the remaining end is supplied by the germline J gene. V gene TRBV2 combines with J gene TRBJ2-1; 10 bases are a match to TRBD2. V shed 9 bases, J shed 6 bases, and the junction held 5 bases outside the gene matches. The CDR3 sequence is 13 residues long. Germline V lookup: CDR1 SNHLY, CDR2 FYNNEI. Partial CDR3 DNA: TGTGCCAGAGCCCTAGCGGGAGCCAATGAG. It translates to CARALAGANE. The full CDR3 protein reads CARALAGANEQFF.

This clone was seen repeatedly, ten times or more. The CDR3 extends 3 residues past the end of the read, so its final part is completed from the germline J gene. The V call is TRBV5-1, the J call TRBJ2-2, with D perhaps matching TRBD1 (6 bases). Per the germline V gene, CDR1 is SGHRS and CDR2 is YFSETQ. Trimming pared 3 bases from V and 5 bases from J, leaving 17 bases between. The CDR3 is made up of 16 amino acids. The covered CDR3 bases are TGCGCCAGCAGCTGGAGACAGGAGGCTAGAACCGGGGAG. It encodes CASSWRQEARTGE. The CDR3 in its entirety is CASSWRQEARTGELFF. Supplemented by reference TRBV5-1 and TRBJ2-2, the full variable domain reads KAGVTQTPRYLIKTRGQQVTLSCSPISGHRSVSWYQQTPGQGLQFLFEYFSETQRNKGNFPGRFSGRQFSNSRSEMNVSTLELGDSALYLCASSWRQEARTGELFFGEGSRLTVL.

Many counts were recorded for this clone. The chain's CDR3 is CSARALVNPDRGSKNQPQHF. CDR3 bases read: TGCAGTGCTAGAGCCTTGGTTAATCCGGACAGGGGCTCGAAGAATCAGCCC. The chain uses TRBV20-1 and TRBJ1-5; 9 positions match TRBD1. The CDR3 extends 3 residues past the end of the read, so its final part is completed from the germline J gene. V shed 1 base and J 4 bases; nucleotides not matched to a gene: 20. The CDR3 totals 20 residues. Looked up from germline, CDR1 is DFQATT and CDR2 is SNEGSKA (reference sequence).

This clone was seen many times. CDR3 sequence: CASSQTSGGSYEQYF. The covered CDR3 bases are TGTGCCAGCAGCCAAACTAGCGGGGGGTCCTACGAG. This rearrangement joins TRBV7-2 to TRBJ2-7, with TRBD2 matching 12 bases. The CDR3 end lies 3 residues beyond the end of the read and is filled in from the germline J gene. There are 15 residues in the CDR3. Unmatched junction bases numbered 3, after V lost 5 bases and J lost 1 base. CDR1 and CDR2 (germline): SGHTA, FQGNSA.

This clone was detected ten times or more. The read terminates 3 residues before the CDR3 end, so the remaining end is supplied by the germline J gene. V usage is TRBV5-5 and J usage is TRBJ1-3, with D uncertain. The CDR3 spans 14 residues. Germline CDR1 is SGHKS and CDR2 is YYEKEE (reference sequence). V was trimmed by 6 bases and J by 0 bases, leaving 10 bases between them. CDR3 DNA, as far as it was read: TGTGCCAGCACCGAACTTAACTCTGGAAACACC. It is translated as CASTELNSGNT. The complete CDR3 reads CASTELNSGNTIYF. Filled out from reference TRBV5-5 and TRBJ1-3, the complete variable domain reads DAGVTQSPTHLIKTRGQQVTLRCSPISGHKSVSWYQQVLGQGPQFIFQYYEKEERGRGNFPDRFSARQFPNYSSELNVNALLLGDSALYLCASTELNSGNTIYFGEGSWLTVV.

As regards this clone: The read ends 3 residues before the CDR3 terminus; that terminus is restored from the germline J gene. The V and J genes are TRBV19 and TRBJ1-4; 9 bases match TRBD1. V lost 4 bases, J lost 6 bases, and 6 bases stayed unmatched. The CDR3 spans 15 residues. The germline gives CDR1 LNHDA, CDR2 SQIVND (reference sequence). The part of the CDR3 DNA that was read is TGTGCCAGTAGTACAGGGACAGGGAGTTATGAAAAA. This gives the protein CASSTGTGSYEK. The CDR3 as a whole reads CASSTGTGSYEKLFF. The variable domain in full, with the rest retrieved from reference TRBV19 and TRBJ1-4, is DGGITQSPKYLFRKEGQNVTLSCEQNLNHDAMYWYRQDPGQGLRLIYYSQIVNDFQKGDIAEGYSVSREKKESFPLTVTSAQKNPTAFYLCASSTGTGSYEKLFFGSGTQLSVL.

Of note for this clone: Read sequence stops 3 residues before the CDR3 end, and the germline J gene provides the missing end. The chain recombines TRBV7-3 with TRBJ2-2, with D perhaps TRBD2 (6 bases). The CDR3 consists of 15 residues. Germline loops: CDR1 SGHTA, CDR2 FQGTGA. The chain's CDR3 is CASSLGLATNEKLFF. CDR3 DNA, as far as it was read: TGTGCCAGCAGCTTGGGACTTGCAACTAATGAAAAG. The complete variable domain, with remaining parts taken from reference TRBV7-3 and TRBJ2-2, reads GAGVSQTPSNKVTEKGKYVELRCDPISGHTALYWYRQSLGQGPEFLIYFQGTGAADDSGLPNDRFFAVRPEGSVSTLKIQRTERGDSAVYLCASSLGLATNEKLFFGEGSRLTVL.

This clone was detected ten times or more. Sequencing ends 3 residues short of the CDR3 end; the germline J gene provides the rest. The chain uses TRBV6-1 and TRBJ1-1; D may be TRBD1 (5 bases). Germline CDR1 and CDR2: MNHNS and SASEGT. The CDR3 runs to 12 residues. CDR3 in amino acids: CASSEGLPGAFF. The part of the CDR3 DNA that was read is TGTGCCAGCAGTGAGGGGCTACCCGGA.

On this clone itself: From the germline J gene comes the end of the CDR3, since the read stops 3 residues before it. This rearrangement joins TRBV7-9 to TRBJ1-3; D call uncertain. Germline V gene lookup returns CDR1 SEHNR and CDR2 FQNEAQ (reference sequence). V gave up 2 bases and J gave up 1 base, with 9 bases separating them. CDR3 length: 15 amino acids. CDR3 residues: CASSLMADSGNTIYF. CDR3 DNA, as far as it was read: TGTGCCAGCAGCTTAATGGCTGATTCTGGAAACACC.